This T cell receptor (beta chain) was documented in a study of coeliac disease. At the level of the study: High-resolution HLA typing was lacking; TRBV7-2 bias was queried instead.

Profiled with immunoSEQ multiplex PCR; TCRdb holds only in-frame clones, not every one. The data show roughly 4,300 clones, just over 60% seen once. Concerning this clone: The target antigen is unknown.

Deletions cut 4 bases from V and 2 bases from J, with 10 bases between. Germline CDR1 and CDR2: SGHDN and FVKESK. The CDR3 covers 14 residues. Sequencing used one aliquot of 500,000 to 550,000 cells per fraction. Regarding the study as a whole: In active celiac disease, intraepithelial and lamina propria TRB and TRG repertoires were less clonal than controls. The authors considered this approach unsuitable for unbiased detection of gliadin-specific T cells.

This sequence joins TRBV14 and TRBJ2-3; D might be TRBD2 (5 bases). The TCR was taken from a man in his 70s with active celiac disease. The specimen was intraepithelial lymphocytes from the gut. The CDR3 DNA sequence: TGTGCCAGCAGCCCGAGCGGCGTCACAGATACGCAGTATTTT. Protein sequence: CASSPSGVTDTQYF.